This T cell receptor beta chain was recorded in a study of T cell repertoires in cytomegalovirus infection (dated by TCRdb to the late 2010s). Regarding the research as a whole: The peptide stimulations were aimed at well-studied HLA-B-restricted epitopes as well as recently identified HLA-C-restricted CMV epitopes, whose presentation resists viral immunomodulation. Donor HLA type was relevant to the analysis, as public TCR beta signatures indicated carriage of CMV infection together with the matching HLA type. What the research found in general, with its limitations: Carriers of CMV infection plus the relevant HLA type were discriminated by the cumulative frequency of public TCR beta family members in the study cohort and in an independent roughly 400-donor cohort. The ex vivo response was dominated by HLA-C-restricted CMV-specific TCR beta clonotypes, and the single most frequent clonotype in two of eight donors was supplied by these HLA-C-restricted clonotypes.

A word on this clonotype: Its antigen remains undetermined. No much larger clonotype is one base removed from it; base qualities were not supplied.

The CDR3, cysteine through phenylalanine, is 16 amino acids long. CDR3 DNA only is kept here, 48 bases in frame from base 1. The germline V gene sets CDR1 to MNHNS and CDR2 to SASEGT. The junction carries 18 bases between V and J, which are trimmed by 2 bases and 8 bases respectively. The label giving this sample's treatment or condition can be read as: in vitro stimulation with specific CMV peptide epitopes to enrich CMV-specific T cells. The sequencing machine was an Illumina HiSeq 1500. The raw public reads went through TCRdb reprocessing: fastp at Q25, MiXCR clone calling, in-frame beta chains kept. Entries that share a CDR3 protein sequence are merged under the most common genes and DNA. Here the sample has about 920,000 distinct CDR3 sequences; around 32% occur a single time. About an eighth of the sample lies in the top ten.

This receptor was identified in a human donor in good health (CMV status not recorded). Some clones in this sample may be carry-over from other donors' samples. The chain was built from TRBV6-1 and TRBJ1-4, with the D gene call left open. The sample here was cultured CD8+ T cells from PBMCs, taken from culture after CMV antigen stimulation. The bases read TGTGCCAGCAGTGAACGGGGATTGGAAGAGTGGGAAAAACTGTTTTTT. It is translated as CASSERGLEEWEKLFF.